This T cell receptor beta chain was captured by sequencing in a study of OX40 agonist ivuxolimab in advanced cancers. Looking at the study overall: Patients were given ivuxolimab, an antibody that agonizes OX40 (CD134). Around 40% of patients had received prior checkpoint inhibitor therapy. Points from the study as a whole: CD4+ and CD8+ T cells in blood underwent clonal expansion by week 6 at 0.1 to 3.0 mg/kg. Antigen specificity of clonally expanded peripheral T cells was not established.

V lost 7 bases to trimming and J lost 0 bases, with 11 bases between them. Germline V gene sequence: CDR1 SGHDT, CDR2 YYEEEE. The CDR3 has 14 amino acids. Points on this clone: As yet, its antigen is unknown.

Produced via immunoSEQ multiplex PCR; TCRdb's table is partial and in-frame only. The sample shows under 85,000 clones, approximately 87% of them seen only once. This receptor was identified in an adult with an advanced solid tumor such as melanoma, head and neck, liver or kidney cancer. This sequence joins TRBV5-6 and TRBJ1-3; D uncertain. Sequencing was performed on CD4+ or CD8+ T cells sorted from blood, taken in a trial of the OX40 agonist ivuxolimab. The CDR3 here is CASWSVVSGNTIYF. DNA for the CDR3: TGTGCCAGCTGGAGCGTTGTCTCTGGAAACACCATATATTTT.